The 3 T cell receptor beta chains listed next were all sequenced from one sample in a study of blood T cell repertoires in COVID-19. Using immunoSEQ multiplex PCR, the repertoire was profiled, and TCRdb retains in-frame clones only, with some absent. The table has 100,000 to 150,000 clones, approximately 90% seen once. The source material was peripheral blood. These receptors originate from a man between 60 and 70 years old with COVID-19, enrolled during active disease.

V usage is TRBV15 and J usage is TRBJ2-7, with no clear D. This CDR3 comprises 14 residues. V was trimmed by 0 bases and J by 4 bases, leaving 10 bases between them. Germline V gene lookup returns CDR1 LNHNV and CDR2 YYDKDF (reference sequence). CDR3 amino acids: CATSRDERDYEQYF. CDR3 bases: TGTGCCACCAGCAGAGATGAGAGAGATTACGAGCAGTACTTC.

V usage is TRBV12-3 or TRBV12-4 and J usage is TRBJ1-2; D perhaps matches TRBD1 (6 bases). The CDR3 is made up of 13 amino acids. V shed 3 bases and J shed 8 bases, with 13 bases lying between them. CDR3 loop: CASSFTGSGGYTF. CDR3 bases: TGTGCCAGCAGTTTTACAGGGTCGGGAGGCTACACCTTC.

This rearrangement joins TRBV7-2 to TRBJ1-4, with D hard to call. CDR1 is SGHTA and CDR2 is FQGNSA in the germline V gene. Trimming removed 1 base from V and 0 bases from J, with 6 bases in between. The CDR3 consists of 15 residues. CDR3 in DNA: TGTGCCAGCAGCTTAGACCAGGCAACTAATGAAAAACTGTTTTTT. Translated, it gives CASSLDQATNEKLFF.